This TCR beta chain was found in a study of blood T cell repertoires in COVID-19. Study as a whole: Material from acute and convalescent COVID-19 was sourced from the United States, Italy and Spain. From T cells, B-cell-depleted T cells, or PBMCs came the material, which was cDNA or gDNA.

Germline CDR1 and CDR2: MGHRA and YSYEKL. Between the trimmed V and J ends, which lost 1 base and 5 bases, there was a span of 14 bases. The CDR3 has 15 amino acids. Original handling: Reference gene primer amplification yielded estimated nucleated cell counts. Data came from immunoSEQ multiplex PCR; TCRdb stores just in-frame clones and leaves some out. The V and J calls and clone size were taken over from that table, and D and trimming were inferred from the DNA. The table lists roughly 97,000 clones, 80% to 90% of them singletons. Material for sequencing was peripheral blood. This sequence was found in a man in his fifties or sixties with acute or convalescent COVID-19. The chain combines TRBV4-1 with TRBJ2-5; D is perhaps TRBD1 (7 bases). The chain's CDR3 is CASSQGNRGLETQYF. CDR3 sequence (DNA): TGCGCCAGCAGCCAAGGGAACAGGGGACTTGAGACCCAGTACTTC.